These 25 T cell receptor beta chains share one sample of origin, sequenced in a study of vaccination and CD4 T cells after COVID-19. Regarding treatment: roughly 10-day PBMC culture with coronavirus spike peptide pools or control peptides (ViraFEST assay). Sequencing of cultured CD4+ T cell DNA used the Oncomine TCR Beta short-read assay. TCRdb redid the calling of the PCR reads with MiXCR, one entry per CDR3 protein. The sample lists about 23,000 distinct CDR3 sequences, 58% occurring once. Their recognized antigens are unknown. The source material was CD4+ T cells from blood, cultured in vitro. These receptors came from a human donor who had recovered from COVID-19.

This chain connects TRBV7-9 to TRBJ1-1; D unclear. Germline-derived CDR1 and CDR2 are SEHNR and FQNEAQ (reference sequence). The CDR3 runs 14 residues. V lost 0 bases, J lost 4 bases, and 9 bases lay in between. Here the CDR3 reads CASSLAGGITEAFF. The CDR3 nucleotides are TGTGCCAGCAGCTTAGCTGGTGGGATCACTGAAGCTTTCTTT.

This chain joins TRBV6-1 and TRBJ2-1; perhaps TRBD2 as D (6 bases). Germline V gives CDR1 MNHNS, CDR2 SASEGT. The CDR3 is made up of 15 amino acids. The V end was cut by 10 bases, the J end by 0 bases, with 16 bases between. DNA of the CDR3: TGTGCCACCCTCGGGGGACCGGGCTCCTACAATGAGCAGTTCTTC. Its protein is CATLGGPGSYNEQFF.

This clonotype was observed a few times. The chain employs TRBV2 and TRBJ2-1; tentatively, D is TRBD2 (5 bases). Germline-derived CDR1 and CDR2 are SNHLY and FYNNEI. V lost 7 bases and J 0 bases, leaving 10 bases between the germline ends. The CDR3 has 14 amino acids. The CDR3 reads CASKRRSSYNEQFF. The CDR3 coding sequence is TGTGCCAGCAAGCGGAGGAGCTCCTACAATGAGCAGTTCTTC.

The chain couples TRBV4-3 to TRBJ1-4; no definite D call. Trimming shortened V by 0 bases and J by 4 bases, and 21 bases separated the two germline ends. CDR3 length equals 19 residues. Germline V CDR1 and CDR2: LGHNA, YSLEER. The CDR3 reads CASSQDSIATPHFNEKLFF. In DNA, the CDR3 is TGCGCCAGCAGCCAAGATAGTATCGCTACCCCACACTTTAATGAAAAACTGTTTTTT.

The chain recombines TRBV15 with TRBJ2-1; 7 nucleotides align to TRBD1. V shed 0 bases, J shed 4 bases, and the junction held 3 bases outside the gene matches. CDR3 size: 15 residues. Germline CDR1 LNHNV, CDR2 YYDKDF (reference sequence). The CDR3 coding sequence is TGTGCCACCAGCAGAGAATCACAGGGGTACAATGAGCAGTTCTTC. Amino acid sequence: CATSRESQGYNEQFF.

The chain links TRBV6-1 to TRBJ2-1; 8 bases match TRBD1. Trimming removed 6 bases from V and 8 bases from J; junction bases left unmatched: 12. This CDR3 contains 15 residues. CDR1 and CDR2 from the germline V gene are MNHNS and SASEGT. The CDR3 nucleotides are TGTGCCAGCAGCCGGACAGGGAATAGATTAGATGAGCAGTTCTTC. The encoded protein is CASSRTGNRLDEQFF.

The chain couples TRBV20-1 to TRBJ2-4; the match to TRBD2 covers 7 bases. Unmatched junction bases numbered 4, after V lost 3 bases and J lost 5 bases. Germline CDR1 and CDR2: DFQATT and SNEGSKA (reference sequence). The CDR3 sequence is 13 residues long. CDR3 region: CSARGLAENIQYF. The CDR3 DNA sequence: TGCAGTGCTAGGGGGCTAGCGGAAAACATTCAGTACTTC.

The sample holds a few counts of this clonotype. CDR3 loop: CSVGRAGNQPQHF. The CDR3 DNA reads as TGCAGTGTTGGACGGGCCGGGAATCAGCCCCAGCATTTT. The gene calls are TRBV20-1 and TRBJ1-5; no reliable D call. CDR3 length: 13 amino acids. Deletions cut 7 bases from V and 4 bases from J, with 14 bases between. The germline V gene encodes CDR1 DFQATT and CDR2 SNEGSKA (reference sequence).

V is TRBV6-2 or TRBV6-3 and J is TRBJ2-7; TRBD1 aligns across 8 bases. In germline, CDR1 is MNHEY, CDR2 SVGEGT. V lost 1 base, J lost 5 bases, and 7 bases stayed unmatched. The CDR3 length is 15 residues. CDR3 nucleotides: TGTGCCAGCAGTTACTTAGGACAGGGTGGCAACGAGCAGTACTTC. Its protein is CASSYLGQGGNEQYF.

This clonotype was counted a few times. This chain joins TRBV7-2 and TRBJ1-2; no clear D gene. This CDR3 is built from 13 residues. The germline V and J ends were trimmed by 3 bases and 4 bases, with 9 bases remaining between them. Germline V CDR1 and CDR2: SGHTA, FQGNSA. CDR3 sequence: CASSLREGYGYTF. The CDR3 DNA sequence: TGTGCCAGCAGCTTGCGGGAGGGCTATGGCTACACCTTC.

V usage is TRBV20-1 and J usage is TRBJ2-3; no firm D call. CDR1 is DFQATT, CDR2 SNEGSKA, per germline (reference sequence). The CDR3 has 11 amino acids. V gave up 3 bases and J gave up 5 bases, with 6 bases separating them. CDR3 in DNA: TGCAGTGCTAGCAGCGAAGATACGCAGTATTTT. It encodes CSASSEDTQYF.

V gene TRBV19 combines with J gene TRBJ2-2, with TRBD2 matching 9 bases. Per the germline V gene, CDR1 is LNHDA and CDR2 is SQIVND (reference sequence). With V trimmed by 3 bases and J by 4 bases, 3 bases remained unmatched. The CDR3 is 15 amino acids. For the CDR3, the DNA is TGTGCCAGTAGTATGGGGACTAGCTTCACCGGGGAGCTGTTTTTT. Protein product: CASSMGTSFTGELFF.

CDR3 sequence (DNA): TGTGCCAGCAGTCCGGAAGCGGGAGCCGCCTACGAGCAGTACTTC. Translating gives CASSPEAGAAYEQYF. The rearrangement joins TRBV27 to TRBJ2-7, with 8 bases matching TRBD2. This CDR3 contains 15 residues. The J segment lost 2 bases and the V segment lost 5 bases, leaving 8 bases of the junction unmatched. The germline CDR1 and CDR2 sequences are MNHEY and SMNVEV (reference sequence).

The chain joins TRBV20-1 to TRBJ1-1; tentative D call: TRBD1 (6 bases). V was trimmed by 0 bases and J by 4 bases, leaving 9 bases between them. The CDR3 loop spans 13 amino acids. Germline V gene lookup returns CDR1 DFQATT and CDR2 SNEGSKA (reference sequence). The CDR3 DNA is TGCAGTGCTAGAGAAACAGGGCCCACTGAAGCTTTCTTT. This translates into CSARETGPTEAFF.

The chain is built from TRBV7-9 and TRBJ1-2, with D maybe TRBD1 (6 bases). Trimming cost V 9 bases and J 6 bases, with 23 bases left between them. Germline values: CDR1 SEHNR, CDR2 FQNEAQ (reference sequence). This CDR3 region has 15 residues. CDR3 bases: TGTGCCAGAGGAGGGGCCCCAGGGGAGGCGGATGGCTACACCTTC. The encoded protein is CARGGAPGEADGYTF.

CDR3 in DNA: TGTGCCACCACGGCTTCCGGATCCTATAATTCACCCCTCCACTTT. This sequence encodes CATTASGSYNSPLHF. V and J are TRBV27 and TRBJ1-6; the D is unclear. The germline gives CDR1 MNHEY, CDR2 SMNVEV (reference sequence). This CDR3 comprises 15 residues. V was cut by 10 bases and J by 1 base, with 14 bases left in between.

This CDR3 reads CASSILSGYRQPQHF. The DNA of the CDR3 is TGTGCCAGTAGTATTTTATCTGGGTACCGTCAGCCCCAGCATTTT. This sequence joins TRBV19 and TRBJ1-5; D gene ambiguous. This CDR3 spans 15 amino acids. Trimming pared 3 bases from V and 6 bases from J, leaving 15 bases between. In germline, CDR1 is LNHDA, CDR2 SQIVND (reference sequence).

The chain couples TRBV28 to TRBJ1-2; D is uncertain. The CDR3 contains 11 residues. Per the germline V gene, CDR1 is MDHEN and CDR2 is SYDVKM. Trimming shortened V by 11 bases and J by 8 bases, and 15 bases separated the two germline ends. The CDR3 coding sequence is TGTGCCGATCGGGGAGGATCAGGCTACACCTTC. Translated, it gives CADRGGSGYTF.

The sample holds a few counts of this clonotype. The chain has TRBV4-1 and TRBJ2-3, with D possibly called TRBD1 or TRBD2 (6 bases each). V lost 2 bases to trimming and J lost 0 bases, with 12 bases between them. This CDR3 contains 16 residues. Looked up from germline, CDR1 is MGHRA and CDR2 is YSYEKL. CDR3: CASSQPGAGSTDTQYF. The CDR3 DNA follows: TGCGCCAGCAGCCAACCGGGGGCGGGGAGCACAGATACGCAGTATTTT.

V is TRBV27 and J is TRBJ2-1, with D possibly being TRBD1 (5 bases). The CDR3 loop spans 16 amino acids. Trimming removed 4 bases from V and 2 bases from J, with 15 bases in between. CDR1 is MNHEY and CDR2 is SMNVEV in the germline V gene (reference sequence). CDR3 sequence (DNA): TGTGCCAGCAGTTCGGTAAGGTCAGGGACCTACAATGAGCAGTTCTTC. It yields the protein CASSSVRSGTYNEQFF.

This chain links TRBV27 with TRBJ1-1, with D unclear. V was pared by 3 bases and J by 1 base, with 6 bases between. The germline V gene has CDR1 MNHEY and CDR2 SMNVEV (reference sequence). The CDR3 loop spans 13 amino acids. The CDR3 DNA follows: TGTGCCAGCAGTTTGGGAGGGAACACTGAAGCTTTCTTT. Translation gives CASSLGGNTEAFF.

The chain recombines TRBV20-1 with TRBJ1-1, with D hard to call. There are 11 residues in the CDR3. Germline V gene sequence: CDR1 DFQATT, CDR2 SNEGSKA (reference sequence). Trimming cost V 3 bases and J 5 bases, with 7 bases left between them. The CDR3 DNA reads TGCAGTGCTAGCAAGGAGACTGAAGCTTTCTTT. As protein: CSASKETEAFF.

This clonotype occurred a few times. The rearrangement links TRBV20-1 to TRBJ2-7; 7 bases map to TRBD2. J gave up 7 bases and V 3 bases, and 15 bases lay outside the gene matches. CDR1 is DFQATT and CDR2 is SNEGSKA in the germline V gene (reference sequence). The CDR3 covers 15 residues. The CDR3 is CSARAHEGGPGEQYF. The CDR3, as DNA: TGCAGTGCTAGGGCCCATGAGGGAGGGCCGGGAGAGCAGTACTTC.

The V and J genes are TRBV20-1 and TRBJ2-7; D call uncertain. The CDR3 is made up of 11 amino acids. V shed 6 bases and J shed 2 bases, with 8 bases lying between them. Germline-derived CDR1 and CDR2 are DFQATT and SNEGSKA (reference sequence). The DNA of the CDR3 is TGCAGTGCAGATAGGGCCTACGAGCAGTACTTC. It translates to CSADRAYEQYF.

The chain combines TRBV27 with TRBJ2-7; 9 bases are shared with TRBD1. This CDR3 spans 15 amino acids. Germline assignment: CDR1 MNHEY and CDR2 SMNVEV (reference sequence). V was pared by 3 bases and J by 2 bases, with 5 bases of the junction left unmatched. CDR3 amino acids: CASSLKDRGTYEQYF. CDR3 DNA sequence: TGTGCCAGCAGTTTGAAGGACAGGGGAACCTACGAGCAGTACTTC.